This passage covers 27 T cell receptor beta chains from one sample sequenced in a study of identifying expanded T cells in peripheral blood. Only in-frame clones appear in the TCRdb table, and some are missing; sequencing was by immunoSEQ multiplex PCR. This table has around 95,000 clones, about 87% appearing once. The sequencing sample was made of blood. The receptors shown here come from a person aged 18-70 years in good health.

The chain couples TRBV7-9 to TRBJ1-1; 8 bases align to TRBD1. The length of the CDR3 is 17 residues. The V gene end was trimmed by 2 bases and the J gene end by 4 bases; junction bases not matched to a gene: 12. Germline V gives CDR1 SEHNR, CDR2 FQNEAQ (reference sequence). Here the CDR3 reads CASSLRQGREGGTEAFF. The CDR3 region has the DNA TGTGCCAGCAGCTTACGACAGGGGCGTGAGGGGGGCACTGAAGCTTTCTTT.

As regards this clone: The same CDR3 also results from other DNA sequences found in this sample. The rearrangement joins TRBV7-9 to TRBJ1-1; D call uncertain. Germline V CDR1 and CDR2: SEHNR, FQNEAQ (reference sequence). The V and J ends lost 0 bases and 4 bases respectively, with 12 bases between them. This CDR3 region has 15 residues. The CDR3 DNA reads TGTGCCAGCAGCTTAGCCCAGGCGGTGGGCACTGAAGCTTTCTTT. This codes for CASSLAQAVGTEAFF. Supplemented by reference TRBV7-9 and TRBJ1-1, the full variable domain reads DTGVSQNPRHKITKRGQNVTFRCDPISEHNRLYWYRQTLGQGPEFLTYFQNEAQLEKSRLLSDRFSAERPKGSFSTLEIQRTEQGDSAMYLCASSLAQAVGTEAFFGQGTRLTVV.

This clone was seen a single time. The chain combines TRBV7-6 with TRBJ2-1, with D uncertain. This CDR3 is 15 amino acids long. The V gene lost 5 bases and the J gene lost 5 bases, with 16 bases spanning the gap. Germline V CDR1 and CDR2: SGHVS, FNYEAQ. The CDR3 coding sequence is TGTGCCAGCAGCCGGACCTCCCCCCAAGACAATGAGCAGTTCTTC. As protein: CASSRTSPQDNEQFF.

V and J are TRBV4-3 and TRBJ2-3, with 8 bases that match TRBD1. Per germline, CDR1 LGHNA and CDR2 YSLEER. CDR3 length equals 15 residues. The junction had 7 bases not matched to a gene; V was cut back by 4 bases and J by 4 bases. CDR3 nucleotide sequence: TGCGCCAGCAGCCCCCAGGACAGGGCTGCAGATACGCAGTATTTT. Amino acid sequence: CASSPQDRAADTQYF.

The chain links TRBV5-1 to TRBJ1-2; D is unresolved. The CDR3 covers 14 residues. From germline, CDR1 is SGHRS and CDR2 YFSETQ. Trimming took off 4 bases at V and 2 bases at J, with 12 bases between the two ends. CDR3 sequence reads: CASSGDLSNYGYTF. DNA for the CDR3: TGCGCCAGCAGCGGGGATCTGTCGAACTATGGCTACACCTTC.

The chain uses TRBV7-9 and TRBJ1-3, with unresolved D. The CDR3 covers 13 residues. Trimming pared 0 bases from V and 4 bases from J, leaving 4 bases between. CDR1 and CDR2 (germline): SEHNR, FQNEAQ (reference sequence). The CDR3 protein is CASSLAGGNTIYF. In DNA, the CDR3 is TGTGCCAGCAGCTTAGCGGGGGGAAACACCATATATTTT.

This clone was recorded only once. The chain recombines TRBV27 with TRBJ1-2; the D is unclear. Germline values: CDR1 MNHEY, CDR2 SMNVEV (reference sequence). The ends were cut back, 4 bases at V and 8 bases at J, with 11 bases in the middle. This CDR3 spans 12 amino acids. CDR3 protein: CASSSPARGYTF. The CDR3 coding sequence is TGTGCCAGCAGTTCCCCCGCCAGGGGCTACACCTTC.

The chain couples TRBV27 to TRBJ1-5; D is ambiguous. CDR3 length: 14 amino acids. Germline assignment: CDR1 MNHEY and CDR2 SMNVEV (reference sequence). Trimming left V 6 bases short and J 3 bases short, with 12 bases between. The CDR3: CASSPVESNQPQHF. CDR3 DNA sequence: TGTGCCAGCAGCCCAGTAGAATCCAATCAGCCCCAGCATTTT.

This sequence joins TRBV6-6 and TRBJ1-2, with TRBD1 identical over 8 bases. The ends lost 6 bases at V and 2 bases at J; junction bases unmatched: 8. Germline loops: CDR1 MNHNY, CDR2 SVGAGI (reference sequence). The CDR3 is made up of 15 amino acids. CDR3 in DNA: TGTGCCAGCAGCTATACAGGGGGGTCGAACTATGGCTACACCTTC. It specifies CASSYTGGSNYGYTF.

The chain joins TRBV28 to TRBJ1-4; 7 bases match TRBD1. This CDR3 contains 18 residues. Germline CDR1 MDHEN, CDR2 SYDVKM. J was trimmed by 3 bases and V by 5 bases; bases with no gene match: 15. The CDR3 bases are TGTGCCAGCAGTGGAGAGACAGGGAAGCGTAGGGCTAATGAAAAACTGTTTTTT. Its protein product is CASSGETGKRRANEKLFF. The full variable domain, in which reference TRBV28 and TRBJ1-4 provide the parts outside the CDR3, is DVKVTQSSRYLVKRTGEKVFLECVQDMDHENMFWYRQDPGLGLRLIYFSYDVKMKEKGDIPEGYSVSREKKERFSLILESASTNQTSMYLCASSGETGKRRANEKLFFGSGTQLSVL.

This CDR3 is CATSTGTGAYEQYF. The CDR3 coding sequence is TGTGCCACCAGCACCGGGACAGGGGCCTACGAGCAGTACTTC. The chain is built from TRBV15 and TRBJ2-7; 10 bases align to TRBD1. The germline CDR1 and CDR2 sequences are LNHNV and YYDKDF (reference sequence). The CDR3 loop spans 14 amino acids. Trimming took 4 bases from V and 2 from J; bases not matched to a gene: 2.

V usage is TRBV5-1 and J usage is TRBJ1-6; D unclear. The germline CDR1 and CDR2 sequences are SGHRS and YFSETQ. CDR3 size: 15 residues. Trimming shortened V by 5 bases and J by 0 bases, and 9 bases separated the two germline ends. Written as DNA, the CDR3 is TGCGCCAGCAGTAATTCTTACTCCTATAATTCACCCCTCCACTTT. Protein: CASSNSYSYNSPLHF.

This rearrangement joins TRBV10-2 to TRBJ2-7; 8 nucleotides align to TRBD2. This CDR3 contains 14 residues. The germline V gene has CDR1 WSHSY and CDR2 SAAADI. The V and J ends lost 6 bases and 2 bases, in that order; junction bases with no gene match: 6. As DNA, the CDR3 is TGCGCCAGCAGGGAGGCGGGGGGCACCTACGAGCAGTACTTC. Its translation: CASREAGGTYEQYF.

The count of this clone is one. The gene calls are TRBV5-1 and TRBJ1-2; 7 nucleotides align to TRBD1. The length of the CDR3 is 14 residues. The trim removed 9 bases at V and 5 bases at J, leaving 13 bases unmatched. CDR1 and CDR2 from the germline V gene are SGHRS and YFSETQ. CDR3 protein: CATQPGTASYGYTF. CDR3 bases: TGCGCCACCCAACCCGGGACAGCCTCATATGGCTACACCTTC.

The chain uses TRBV7-3 and TRBJ2-3; 9 nucleotides match TRBD1. Per germline, CDR1 SGHTA and CDR2 FQGTGA. This CDR3 contains 15 residues. Trimming took 5 bases from V and 3 from J; bases not matched to a gene: 6. CDR3 region: CASSLDRGATDTQYF. CDR3 nucleotides: TGTGCCAGCAGCCTGGACAGGGGCGCAACAGATACGCAGTATTTT.

V usage is TRBV2 and J usage is TRBJ2-1; 8 nucleotides agree with TRBD2. After removal of 2 bases from V and 9 bases from J, the junction contained 9 bases not matched to a gene. CDR1 is SNHLY and CDR2 is FYNNEI in the germline V gene. The CDR3 loop spans 15 amino acids. The CDR3 DNA follows: TGTGCCAGCAGTGAATCGGGGGGGCCCTCAGGTGAGCAGTTCTTC. Encoded protein: CASSESGGPSGEQFF.

The chain combines TRBV6-6 with TRBJ1-2; possible D gene TRBD1, 5 bases. Deletions cut 2 bases from V and 6 bases from J, with 13 bases between. In germline, CDR1 is MNHNY, CDR2 SVGAGI (reference sequence). The CDR3 is 14 residues long. The CDR3 DNA reads as TGTGCCAGCAGTTACGGGGGGTACGACGATGGCTACACCTTC. This codes for CASSYGGYDDGYTF.

V gene TRBV5-1 combines with J gene TRBJ2-5, with 7 bases lining up with TRBD1. Trimming cost V 6 bases and J 2 bases; bases outside gene matches: 7. Per the germline V gene, CDR1 is SGHRS and CDR2 is YFSETQ. The CDR3 totals 14 residues. The CDR3 spells CASTEPGQQETQYF. The DNA of the CDR3 is TGCGCCAGCACTGAACCGGGACAGCAAGAGACCCAGTACTTC. The full variable domain, completed using reference TRBV5-1 and TRBJ2-5, is KAGVTQTPRYLIKTRGQQVTLSCSPISGHRSVSWYQQTPGQGLQFLFEYFSETQRNKGNFPGRFSGRQFSNSRSEMNVSTLELGDSALYLCASTEPGQQETQYFGPGTRLLVL.

The V and J genes are TRBV4-2 and TRBJ2-1; possibly TRBD2 for D (6 bases). Germline V CDR1 and CDR2: LGHNA, YNFKEQ. Trimming cost V 0 bases and J 2 bases, with 11 bases left between them. CDR3 length: 16 amino acids. CDR3 in DNA: TGTGCCAGCAGCCAAGATGGCGGGGTTCCCTACAATGAGCAGTTCTTC. Its translation: CASSQDGGVPYNEQFF.

The V call is TRBV5-1, the J call TRBJ2-5; the match to TRBD2 covers 14 bases. The CDR3 length is 15 residues. Germline CDR1 reads SGHRS; CDR2 reads YFSETQ. The ends lost 5 bases at V and 5 bases at J; junction bases unmatched: 5. The CDR3 DNA sequence: TGCGCCAGCAGGACTAGCGGGGGGGCAGTGGAGACCCAGTACTTC. This translates into CASRTSGGAVETQYF.

This chain links TRBV5-1 with TRBJ2-1; no clear D. This CDR3 has 15 residues. V was pared by 0 bases and J by 1 base, with 8 bases between. Per germline, CDR1 SGHRS and CDR2 YFSETQ. Written as DNA, the CDR3 is TGCGCCAGCAGCTTGGCCGAAGAGTCCTACAATGAGCAGTTCTTC. It yields the protein CASSLAEESYNEQFF.

This chain links TRBV6-1 with TRBJ2-5; 7 bases match TRBD2. With V trimmed by 6 bases and J by 6 bases, 4 bases remained unmatched. CDR3 length: 12 residues. Germline loops: CDR1 MNHNS, CDR2 SASEGT. The CDR3 reads CASSGTTKTQYF. The CDR3 DNA reads TGTGCCAGCAGCGGGACTACAAAGACCCAGTACTTC.

The chain uses TRBV14 and TRBJ2-3; D is ambiguous. CDR1 is SGHDN and CDR2 is FVKESK in the germline V gene. The V gene lost 2 bases and the J gene lost 0 bases, with 3 bases spanning the gap. This CDR3 is 13 amino acids long. In DNA form, the CDR3 reads TGTGCCAGCAGCCAAACTAGCACAGATACGCAGTATTTT. Translation gives CASSQTSTDTQYF.

The chain carries TRBV19 and TRBJ1-2; tentative D call: TRBD1 (5 bases). This CDR3 is 13 amino acids long. The germline gives CDR1 LNHDA, CDR2 SQIVND (reference sequence). Trimming stripped 5 bases from V and 2 bases from J, with 9 bases between. CDR3 DNA: TGTGCCAGTAGTCGACAGCCCAACTATGGCTACACCTTC. Protein sequence: CASSRQPNYGYTF.

This clone was recorded once. This chain uses TRBV4-1 with TRBJ1-1; D is unresolved. The ends were cut back, 1 base at V and 0 bases at J, with 12 bases in the middle. This CDR3 region has 16 residues. The germline V gene has CDR1 MGHRA and CDR2 YSYEKL. CDR3: CASSQGVPPLNTEAFF. CDR3 nucleotides: TGCGCCAGCAGCCAAGGGGTTCCGCCGTTGAACACTGAAGCTTTCTTT.

The V call is TRBV7-2, the J call TRBJ1-1, with 7 bases lining up with TRBD1. The CDR3 is 14 amino acids. CDR1 and CDR2 (germline): SGHTA, FQGNSA. Trimming at V came to 6 bases and at J to 5 bases, leaving 9 bases not matched to a gene. CDR3 loop: CASRRQGGETEAFF. The CDR3 DNA reads TGTGCCAGCAGAAGACAGGGTGGGGAAACTGAAGCTTTCTTT.

This chain connects TRBV12-5 to TRBJ2-6; possibly TRBD1 or TRBD2 for D (5 bases each). V was cut by 5 bases and J by 2 bases, with 19 bases left in between. This CDR3 comprises 18 residues. The germline CDR1 and CDR2 sequences are LGHNT and FRNRAP. The CDR3 sequence is CASGQPGTEPPGANVLTF. The CDR3 bases are TGTGCTAGTGGTCAACCCGGGACCGAGCCGCCTGGGGCCAACGTCCTGACTTTC. The complete variable domain, with remaining parts taken from reference TRBV12-5 and TRBJ2-6, reads DARVTQTPRHKVTEMGQEVTMRCQPILGHNTVFWYRQTMMQGLELLAYFRNRAPLDDSGMPKDRFSAEMPDATLATLKIQPSEPRDSAVYFCASGQPGTEPPGANVLTFGAGSRLTVL.